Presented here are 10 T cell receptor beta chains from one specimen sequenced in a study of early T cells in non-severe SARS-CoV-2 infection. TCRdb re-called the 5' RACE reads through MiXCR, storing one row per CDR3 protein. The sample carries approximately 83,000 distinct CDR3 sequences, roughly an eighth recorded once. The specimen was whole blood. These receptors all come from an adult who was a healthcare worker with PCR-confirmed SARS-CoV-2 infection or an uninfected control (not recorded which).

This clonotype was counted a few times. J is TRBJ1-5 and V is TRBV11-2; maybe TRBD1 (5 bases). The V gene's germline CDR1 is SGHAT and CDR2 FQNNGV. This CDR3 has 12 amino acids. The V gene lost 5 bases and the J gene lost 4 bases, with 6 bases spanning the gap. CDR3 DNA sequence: TGTGCCAGCAGCAGGGGAAATCAGCCCCAGCATTTT. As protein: CASSRGNQPQHF.

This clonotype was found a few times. CDR3 DNA sequence: TGTGCCTGGAGCCCAGATGGGGGCTATGGCTACACCTTC. This translates into CAWSPDGGYGYTF. The chain joins TRBV30 to TRBJ1-2; D is possibly TRBD1 (5 bases). The CDR3 totals 13 residues. Trimming left V 3 bases short and J 4 bases short, with 12 bases between. CDR1 is GTSNPN and CDR2 is SVGIG in the germline V gene (reference sequence).

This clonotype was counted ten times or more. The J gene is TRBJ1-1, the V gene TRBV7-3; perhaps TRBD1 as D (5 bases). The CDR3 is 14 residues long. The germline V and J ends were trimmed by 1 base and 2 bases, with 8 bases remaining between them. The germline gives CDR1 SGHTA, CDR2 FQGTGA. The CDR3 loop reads CASSLRGVNTEAFF. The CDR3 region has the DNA TGTGCCAGCAGCTTAAGGGGGGTTAACACTGAAGCTTTCTTT.

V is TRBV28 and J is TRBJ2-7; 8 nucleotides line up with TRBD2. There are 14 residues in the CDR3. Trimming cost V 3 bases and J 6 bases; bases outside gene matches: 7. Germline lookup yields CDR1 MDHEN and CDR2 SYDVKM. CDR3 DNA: TGTGCCAGCAGTTTCAGCGGGAGTACCGGCGAGCAGTACTTC. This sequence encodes CASSFSGSTGEQYF.

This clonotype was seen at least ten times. The chain's CDR3 is CASSYGRGLGGLGANVLTF. CDR3 nucleotides: TGTGCCAGCAGTTACGGGCGAGGTTTGGGGGGCCTTGGGGCCAACGTCCTGACTTTC. V usage is TRBV6-2 or TRBV6-3 and J usage is TRBJ2-6; the D gene could be TRBD1 or TRBD2 (6 bases each). This CDR3 is built from 19 residues. The V end lost 2 bases, the J end lost 3 bases, and 20 bases lay between the germline ends. CDR1 and CDR2 from the germline V gene are MNHEY and SVGEGT.

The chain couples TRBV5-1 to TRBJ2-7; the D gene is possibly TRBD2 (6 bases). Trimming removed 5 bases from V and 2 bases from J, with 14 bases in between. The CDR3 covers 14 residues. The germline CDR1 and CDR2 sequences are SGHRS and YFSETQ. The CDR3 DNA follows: TGCGCCAGCAGGGGAGGTAGCGGACCCTACGAGCAGTACTTC. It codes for CASRGGSGPYEQYF.

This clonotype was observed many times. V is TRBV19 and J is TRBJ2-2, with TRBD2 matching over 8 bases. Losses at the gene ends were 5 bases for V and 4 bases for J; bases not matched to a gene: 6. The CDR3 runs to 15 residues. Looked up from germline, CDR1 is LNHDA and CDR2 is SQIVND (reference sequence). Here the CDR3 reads CASSSGLVSTGELFF. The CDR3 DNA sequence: TGTGCCAGTAGTTCGGGACTAGTGAGCACCGGGGAGCTGTTTTTT.

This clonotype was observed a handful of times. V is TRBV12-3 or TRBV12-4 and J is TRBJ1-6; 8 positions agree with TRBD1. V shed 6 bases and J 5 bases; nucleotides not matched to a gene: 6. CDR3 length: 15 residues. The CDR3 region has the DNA TGTGCCAGCAGATACGGGACAGGCCATAATTCACCCCTCCACTTT. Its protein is CASRYGTGHNSPLHF.

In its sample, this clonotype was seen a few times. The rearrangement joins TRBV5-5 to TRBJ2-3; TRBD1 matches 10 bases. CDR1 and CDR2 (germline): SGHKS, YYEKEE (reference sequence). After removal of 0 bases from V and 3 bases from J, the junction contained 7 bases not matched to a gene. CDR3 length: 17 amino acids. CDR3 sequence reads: CASSLGGTGEETDTQYF. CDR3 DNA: TGTGCCAGCAGCTTGGGTGGGACAGGGGAGGAGACAGATACGCAGTATTTT.

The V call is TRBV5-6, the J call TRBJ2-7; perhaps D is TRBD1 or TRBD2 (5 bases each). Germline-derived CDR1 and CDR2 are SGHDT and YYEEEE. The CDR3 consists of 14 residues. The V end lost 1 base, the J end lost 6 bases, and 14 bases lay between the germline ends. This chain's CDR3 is CASSLKTDYPEQYF. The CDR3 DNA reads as TGTGCCAGCAGCTTGAAGACAGACTACCCCGAGCAGTACTTC. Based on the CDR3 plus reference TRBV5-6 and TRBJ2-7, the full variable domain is DAGVTQSPTHLIKTRGQQVTLRCSPKSGHDTVSWYQQALGQGPQFIFQYYEEEERQRGNFPDRFSGHQFPNYSSELNVNALLLGDSALYLCASSLKTDYPEQYFGPGTRLTVT.